The entry below gives a single T cell receptor (beta chain) sequence along with its context. Antigen specificity is unknown. Using immunoSEQ multiplex PCR, the repertoire was profiled, and TCRdb retains in-frame clones only, with some absent. The data hold approximately 9,000 clones, with under 95% observed a single time. The data derive from a study of T cells in localized non-small cell lung cancer. Findings and caveats of the study: Among the tissues sampled, uninvolved adjacent lung had the highest T cell clonality, above tumor. A median approximately 53 of the top 100 tumor clones appeared in adjacent lung. Heterogeneity is still possible, as just one tumor region was sequenced.

The clonotype originates from a woman aged 35 to 70 with stage I squamous cell lung carcinoma. The sample was peripheral blood, taken before any cancer treatment.

The CDR3 DNA reads TGTGCCAGCAGTCTAGGGTATAGTGATTTGGGGTATTTT. Translating it yields CASSLGYSDLGYF. The gene calls are TRBV25-1 and TRBJ2-3; D uncertain. The CDR3 contains 13 residues. Trimming took 5 bases from V and 14 from J, leaving 20 bases between them. CDR1 MGHDK and CDR2 SYGVNS come from the germline V gene.